The entry below gives a single T cell receptor beta chain sequence along with its context. Its specificity is unknown. TCRdb analysed the RT-PCR reads with MiXCR anew, one entry per CDR3 protein. The sample yields about 540,000 distinct CDR3 sequences, 13% to 15% seen once. The data were obtained in a study of response to subunit inactivated influenza vaccine. Study conclusions and caveats: A suggestion made by the authors is that each seasonal influenza vaccination recruits few new T cells.

The V and J ends lost 4 bases and 8 bases, in that order; junction bases with no gene match: 7. CDR1 and CDR2 from the germline V gene are MNHEY and SVGAGI. This CDR3 contains 14 residues. The clonotype was recovered from a man aged 50-60 years who received an inactivated influenza vaccine. This chain joins TRBV6-5 and TRBJ2-3; 9 nucleotides agree with TRBD1. The input for sequencing was PBMCs from blood, taken approximately 12 days after vaccination. The CDR3 region is CASSWGQGVRTQYF. In nucleotides, the CDR3 is TGTGCCAGCAGTTGGGGACAGGGCGTCCGTACGCAGTATTTT.